The 15 T cell receptor beta chains presented below share a single source sample, sequenced in a study of CD8+CD57+ T cells in acquired aplastic anemia. Using genomic DNA as the template, TCR beta VDJ and CDR3 profiling was carried out. In TCRdb, the reads were re-called with MiXCR into one record per CDR3 protein. This sample has 250,000 to 300,000 distinct CDR3 sequences, with 45% to 65% found just once. Patients included in sequencing had previously demonstrated CD8+CD57+ cell expansion by flow cytometry. The sample consisted of sorted CD4+, CD8+, or CD8+CD57+ T cells (not recorded which) from PBMCs. These receptors all stem from a human donor with aplastic anemia.

The chain carries TRBV2 and TRBJ1-5, with a possible D match to TRBD1 (6 bases). The germline CDR1 and CDR2 sequences are SNHLY and FYNNEI. V shed 10 bases and J shed 6 bases, with 19 bases lying between them. The CDR3 covers 14 residues. The CDR3 region is CAISPQQGLQPQHF. For the CDR3, the DNA is TGTGCCATCAGCCCTCAACAGGGACTTCAGCCCCAGCATTTT.

The rearrangement links TRBV7-9 to TRBJ2-5; D is possibly TRBD1 or TRBD2 (5 bases each). TRBJ2-7 explains the end of the DNA better; the J call may be wrong. The CDR3 covers 14 residues. Germline assignment: CDR1 SEHNR and CDR2 FQNEAQ (reference sequence). The DNA of the CDR3 is TGTGCCAGCAGCCTCCGGGACGTCTCCTACGAGCAGTACTTC. Its protein is CASSLRDVSYEQYF.

This clonotype was picked up many times. J is TRBJ2-7 and V is TRBV27; 7 positions match TRBD1. Unmatched junction bases numbered 4, after V lost 6 bases and J lost 2 bases. The CDR3 runs to 13 residues. Germline CDR1 reads MNHEY; CDR2 reads SMNVEV (reference sequence). The DNA for the CDR3 is TGTGCCAGCAGGAACGGACAGGCCTACGAGCAGTACTTC. This gives the protein CASRNGQAYEQYF.

This chain connects TRBV15 to TRBJ2-5; D uncertain. Germline loops: CDR1 LNHNV, CDR2 YYDKDF (reference sequence). The CDR3 covers 13 residues. V lost 6 bases and J 6 bases, leaving 14 bases between the germline ends. The CDR3 reads CATRVISGQTQYF. In nucleotides, the CDR3 is TGTGCCACCAGGGTGATTAGTGGGCAGACCCAGTACTTC.

The chain has TRBV7-3 and TRBJ2-1; 8 nucleotides match TRBD1. CDR3 length equals 15 residues. Unmatched junction bases numbered 10, after V lost 6 bases and J lost 6 bases. Germline-derived CDR1 and CDR2 are SGHTA and FQGTGA. The CDR3 sequence is CASRPRSGGGNEQFF. CDR3 nucleotide sequence: TGTGCCAGCAGGCCCCGATCAGGGGGCGGCAATGAGCAGTTCTTC.

This clonotype was counted ten times or more. The chain uses TRBV20-1 and TRBJ2-1; possibly TRBD2 for D (5 bases). Germline V gene data show CDR1 as DFQATT and CDR2 as SNEGSKA (reference sequence). The CDR3 loop spans 16 amino acids. V was clipped by 4 bases and J by 0 bases, with 16 bases between them. The CDR3 nucleotides read TGCAGTGCTACAGGTCCCCCTGCGGGCTCCTACAATGAGCAGTTCTTC. Amino acid sequence: CSATGPPAGSYNEQFF.

The rearrangement links TRBV29-1 to TRBJ1-1; perhaps TRBD1 as D (5 bases). The CDR3 spans 12 residues. Trimming removed 6 bases from V and 2 bases from J, with 10 bases in between. Germline CDR1 reads SQVTM; CDR2 reads ANQGSEA. Here the CDR3 DNA reads TGCAGCGTAGACCAGGGAAACACTGAAGCTTTCTTT. Translating it yields CSVDQGNTEAFF.

This clonotype was observed a few times. The rearrangement links TRBV29-1 to TRBJ1-2; tentative D call: TRBD1 (5 bases). The CDR3 extends over 14 amino acids. Germline CDR1 is SQVTM and CDR2 is ANQGSEA. V was clipped by 6 bases and J by 4 bases, with 18 bases between them. The CDR3 DNA reads as TGCAGCGTGGGAGTGGGAGGGGAGAGCTATGGCTACACCTTC. This encodes CSVGVGGESYGYTF.

The gene calls are TRBV5-1 and TRBJ2-2; perhaps TRBD1 as D (5 bases). This CDR3 has 14 amino acids. CDR1 and CDR2 from the germline V gene are SGHRS and YFSETQ. Deletions cut 0 bases from V and 7 bases from J, with 10 bases between. The CDR3 region has the DNA TGCGCCAGCAGCTTGGAGGGGTACAGCGGGGAGCTGTTTTTT. It specifies CASSLEGYSGELFF.

The table lists this clonotype with many counts. This chain joins TRBV5-1 and TRBJ2-1; TRBD2 matches at 9 bases. Germline CDR1 and CDR2: SGHRS and YFSETQ. The CDR3 spans 15 residues. The ends lost 2 bases at V and 6 bases at J; junction bases unmatched: 6. The CDR3 nucleotides read TGCGCCAGCAGCTTCTCGTTAGCGGGAGCCAATGAGCAGTTCTTC. Its translation: CASSFSLAGANEQFF.

There are many counts of this clonotype. The chain joins TRBV16 to TRBJ2-2, with a possible D match to TRBD2 (6 bases). Deletions cut 4 bases from V and 8 bases from J, with 17 bases between. In germline, CDR1 is KGHSY, CDR2 FQNENV. The CDR3 is 15 residues long. CDR3 in DNA: TGTGCCAGCAGCCTCATGGGGGGACCTTCAGGGGAGCTGTTTTTT. It codes for CASSLMGGPSGELFF. The full variable domain, rest sourced from reference TRBV16 and TRBJ2-2, is GEEVAQTPKHLVRGEGQKAKLYCAPIKGHSYVFWYQQVLKNEFKFLISFQNENVFDETGMPKERFSAKCLPNSPCSLEIQATKLEDSAVYFCASSLMGGPSGELFFGEGSRLTVL.

The chain recombines TRBV10-3 with TRBJ1-2; D is uncertain. The germline gives CDR1 ENHRY, CDR2 SYGVKD. Trimming cost V 6 bases and J 8 bases, with 10 bases left between them. The CDR3 is 11 amino acids. CDR3 sequence: CAIRLAGGYTF. The CDR3 DNA follows: TGTGCCATCAGGCTGGCGGGGGGCTACACCTTC.

The chain's CDR3 is CSGGTIHAEVFF. The CDR3 region has the DNA TGCAGCGGGGGGACGATCCACGCTGAGGTTTTCTTT. The V call is TRBV29-1, the J call TRBJ1-1; perhaps TRBD1 as D (5 bases). V was cut by 7 bases and J by 13 bases, with 22 bases left in between. The CDR3 is 12 residues long. The germline V gene has CDR1 SQVTM and CDR2 ANQGSEA.

This clonotype was counted ten times or more. V is TRBV20-1 and J is TRBJ2-3; TRBD2 aligns across 14 bases. CDR1 is DFQATT, CDR2 SNEGSKA, per germline (reference sequence). This CDR3 region has 18 residues. Losses at the gene ends were 6 bases for V and 4 bases for J; bases not matched to a gene: 15. The DNA for the CDR3 is TGCAGTGCAAGGGGATCCGGGACTAGCGGGAGTTTGCCAGATACGCAGTATTTT. Protein sequence: CSARGSGTSGSLPDTQYF.

This clonotype showed up just a few times. The J gene is TRBJ2-5, the V gene TRBV20-1; TRBD1 agrees at 10 bases. CDR3 length: 15 residues. The V gene end was trimmed by 1 base and the J gene end by 5 bases; junction bases not matched to a gene: 7. Germline V CDR1 and CDR2: DFQATT, SNEGSKA (reference sequence). The CDR3 is CSARATGGFVETQYF. The CDR3, as DNA: TGCAGTGCTAGAGCGACAGGGGGCTTTGTGGAGACCCAGTACTTC.